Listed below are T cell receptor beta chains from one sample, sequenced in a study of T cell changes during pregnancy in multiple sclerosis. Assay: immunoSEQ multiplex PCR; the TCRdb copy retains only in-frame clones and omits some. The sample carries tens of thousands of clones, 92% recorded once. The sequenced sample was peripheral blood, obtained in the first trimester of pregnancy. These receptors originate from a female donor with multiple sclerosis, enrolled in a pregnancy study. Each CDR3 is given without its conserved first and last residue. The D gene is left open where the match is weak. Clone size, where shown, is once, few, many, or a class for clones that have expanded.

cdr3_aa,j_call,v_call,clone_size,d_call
ASSATQGYEQY,TRBJ2-7,TRBV19,-,-
ASSTDRGSNEQF,TRBJ2-1,TRBV6-5,-,TRBD1
ASSVESGVNTEAF,TRBJ1-1,TRBV21-1,once,-
ACHSPGRGSYNEQF,TRBJ2-1,TRBV19,-,TRBD2
ASSETGLINTGELF,TRBJ2-2,TRBV6-4,-,-
ASQGLNNEQF,TRBJ2-1,TRBV10-2,-,-
ASSSGQAEAF,TRBJ1-1,TRBV28,few,TRBD1
ASSPNRGQNTEAF,TRBJ1-1,TRBV14,-,-
AWSRDRGYTEAF,TRBJ1-1,TRBV30,-,TRBD1
ASSAGQGAGELF,TRBJ2-2,TRBV9,once,TRBD1
ASSQQGEVGGYT,TRBJ1-2,TRBV4-1,-,TRBD1
ASRTEGGYGYT,TRBJ1-2,TRBV7-8,few,-
ASSMRGAGYT,TRBJ1-2,TRBV19,-,-
ASSRTSGIGTDTQY,TRBJ2-3,TRBV19,-,TRBD2
ASGLVLGGRGGYGEQF,TRBJ2-1,TRBV12-5,once,TRBD2
ASSFPAGLAGEGTDTQY,TRBJ2-3,TRBV28,-,TRBD2
ASSSRDRNLAEAF,TRBJ1-1,TRBV5-1,-,TRBD1
ASSDSEGAYGYT,TRBJ1-2,TRBV6-4,-,TRBD1
ASSQVGLPNEKLF,TRBJ1-4,TRBV4-1,-,-
ASSLGPHGNTEAF,TRBJ1-1,TRBV5-1,-,-
ASSLMTGSGEQF,TRBJ2-1,TRBV7-2,-,TRBD1
ASSLDTGTGANVLT,TRBJ2-6,TRBV5-1,-,-
ASSGPGGHQPQH,TRBJ1-5,TRBV2,-,-
ASSFPTSGRPNEQF,TRBJ2-1,TRBV27,-,TRBD2
ASSGSTGLATGELF,TRBJ2-2,TRBV4-1,-,TRBD1
ASGQGSYGYT,TRBJ1-2,TRBV6-5,-,TRBD1
ASSIRQEAF,TRBJ1-1,TRBV19,-,-